This paragraph covers one TCR beta chain sequence. This specimen comes from a study of blood T cell repertoires in COVID-19. For the study at large: Researchers got acute and convalescent COVID-19 samples from the United States, Italy and Spain. Sample material is recorded as cDNA or gDNA derived from T cells, B-cell-depleted T cells, or PBMCs.

In the original processing: Estimated nucleated cell counts came from reference gene primer amplification. TCRdb's copy holds only in-frame clones and misses some; the assay was immunoSEQ multiplex PCR. Clone size and V and J calls were adopted from that table, with D and trimming inferred from the DNA. The repertoire consists of about 340,000 clones, with around nine tenths occurring once and the leading ten covering more than 3%. V lost 4 bases and J lost 1; bases outside the gene matches: 7. The CDR3 has 16 residues. The V gene's germline CDR1 is SEHNR and CDR2 FQNEAQ (reference sequence). This clonotype originated in a woman aged 18-29 years who had recovered from COVID-19. Sequences were obtained from peripheral blood. V usage is TRBV7-9 and J usage is TRBJ1-1; the match to TRBD1 covers 9 bases. The CDR3 DNA sequence: TGTGCCAGCAGCTCTCTCCCGGGACAGGGGAACACTGAAGCTTTCTTT. This sequence encodes CASSSLPGQGNTEAFF.